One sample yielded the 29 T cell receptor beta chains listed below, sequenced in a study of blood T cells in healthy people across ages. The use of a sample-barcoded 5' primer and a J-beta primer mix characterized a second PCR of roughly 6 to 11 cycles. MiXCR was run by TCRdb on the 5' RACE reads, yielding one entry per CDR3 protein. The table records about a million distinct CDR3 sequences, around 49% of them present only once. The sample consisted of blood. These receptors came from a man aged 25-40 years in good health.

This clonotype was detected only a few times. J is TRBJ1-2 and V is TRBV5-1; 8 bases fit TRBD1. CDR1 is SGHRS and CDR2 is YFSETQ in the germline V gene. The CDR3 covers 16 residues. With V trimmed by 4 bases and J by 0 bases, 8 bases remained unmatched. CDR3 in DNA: TGCGCCAGCAGCCCGGGACAGGCATTAGCTAACTATGGCTACACCTTC. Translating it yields CASSPGQALANYGYTF.

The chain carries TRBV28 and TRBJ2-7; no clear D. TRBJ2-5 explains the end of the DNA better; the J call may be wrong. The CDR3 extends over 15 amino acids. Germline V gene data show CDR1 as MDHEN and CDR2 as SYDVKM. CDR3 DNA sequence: TGTGCCAGCAGCCTCTCCGGTTCCGGGCAGGAGACCCAGTACTTC. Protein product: CASSLSGSGQETQYF.

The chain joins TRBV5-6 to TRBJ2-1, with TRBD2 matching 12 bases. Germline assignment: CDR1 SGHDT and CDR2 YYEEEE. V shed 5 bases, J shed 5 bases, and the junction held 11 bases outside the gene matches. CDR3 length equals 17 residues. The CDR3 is CASRVGPSGGGNNEQFF. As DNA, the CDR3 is TGTGCCAGCAGAGTCGGACCTAGCGGGGGGGGAAACAATGAGCAGTTCTTC.

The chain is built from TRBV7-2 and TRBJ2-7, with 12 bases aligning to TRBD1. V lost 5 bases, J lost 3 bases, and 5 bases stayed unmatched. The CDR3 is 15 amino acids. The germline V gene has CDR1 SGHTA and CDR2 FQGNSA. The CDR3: CASSMGTGGIYEQYF. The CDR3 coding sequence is TGTGCCAGCAGCATGGGGACAGGGGGCATCTACGAGCAGTACTTC.

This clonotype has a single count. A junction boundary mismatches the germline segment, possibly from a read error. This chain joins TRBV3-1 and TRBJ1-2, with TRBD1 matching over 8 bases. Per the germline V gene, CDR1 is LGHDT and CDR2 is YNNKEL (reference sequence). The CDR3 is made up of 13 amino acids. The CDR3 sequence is CASSEDRGEGYTF. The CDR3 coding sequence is TGTGCCAGCAGCGAAGACAGGGGCGAGGGCTACACCTTC.

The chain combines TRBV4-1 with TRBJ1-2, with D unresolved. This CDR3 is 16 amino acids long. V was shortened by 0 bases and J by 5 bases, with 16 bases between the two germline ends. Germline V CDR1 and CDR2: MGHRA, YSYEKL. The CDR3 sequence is CASSQETGFGRYGYTF. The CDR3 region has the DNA TGCGCCAGCAGCCAAGAAACGGGGTTCGGACGGTATGGCTACACCTTC.

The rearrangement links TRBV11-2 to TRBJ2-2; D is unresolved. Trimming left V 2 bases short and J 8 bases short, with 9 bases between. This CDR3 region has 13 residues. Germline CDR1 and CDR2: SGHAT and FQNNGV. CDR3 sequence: CASSLLRLGELFF. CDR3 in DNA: TGTGCCAGCAGCTTACTCAGACTGGGGGAGCTGTTTTTT.

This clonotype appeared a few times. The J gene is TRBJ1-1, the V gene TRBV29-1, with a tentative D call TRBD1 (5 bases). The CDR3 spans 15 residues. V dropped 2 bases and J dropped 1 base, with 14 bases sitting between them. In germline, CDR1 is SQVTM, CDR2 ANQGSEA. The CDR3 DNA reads TGCAGCGTTGAACGGGGGGGACGGAGGAACACTGAAGCTTTCTTT. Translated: CSVERGGRRNTEAFF.

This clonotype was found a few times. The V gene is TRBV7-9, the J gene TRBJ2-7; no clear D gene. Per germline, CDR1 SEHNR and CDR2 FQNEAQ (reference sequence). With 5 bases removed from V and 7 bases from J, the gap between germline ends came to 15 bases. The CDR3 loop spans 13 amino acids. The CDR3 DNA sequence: TGTGCCAGCAGCCCTAAGCATACGAATGAGCAGTACTTC. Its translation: CASSPKHTNEQYF.

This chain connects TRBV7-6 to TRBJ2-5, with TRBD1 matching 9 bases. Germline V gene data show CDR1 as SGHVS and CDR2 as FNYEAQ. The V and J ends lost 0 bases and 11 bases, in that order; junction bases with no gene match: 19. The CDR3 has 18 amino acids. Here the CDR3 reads CASSLAAPGTGTPNEQYF. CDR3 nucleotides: TGTGCCAGCAGCTTAGCAGCCCCCGGGACAGGGACCCCCAATGAGCAGTACTTC.

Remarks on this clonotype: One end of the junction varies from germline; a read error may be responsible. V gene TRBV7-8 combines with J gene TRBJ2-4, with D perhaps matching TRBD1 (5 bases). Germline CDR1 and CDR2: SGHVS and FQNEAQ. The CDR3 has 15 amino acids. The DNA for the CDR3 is TGTGCCTGCAGCTCGGACACTATAGCCAAAAACATTCAGTACTTC. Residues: CACSSDTIAKNIQYF.

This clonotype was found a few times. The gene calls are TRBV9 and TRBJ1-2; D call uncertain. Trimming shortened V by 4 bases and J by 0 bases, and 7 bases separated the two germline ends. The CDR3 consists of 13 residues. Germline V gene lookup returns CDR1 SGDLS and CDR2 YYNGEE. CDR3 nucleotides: TGTGCCAGCAGCCCACGGACTAACTATGGCTACACCTTC. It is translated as CASSPRTNYGYTF.

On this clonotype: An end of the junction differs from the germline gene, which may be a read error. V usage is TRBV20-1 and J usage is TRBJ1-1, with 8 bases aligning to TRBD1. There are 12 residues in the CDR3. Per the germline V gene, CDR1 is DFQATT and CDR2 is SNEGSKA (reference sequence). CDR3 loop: CSARQGTTEAFF. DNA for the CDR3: TGCAGCGCTAGACAGGGGACAACTGAAGCTTTCTTT.

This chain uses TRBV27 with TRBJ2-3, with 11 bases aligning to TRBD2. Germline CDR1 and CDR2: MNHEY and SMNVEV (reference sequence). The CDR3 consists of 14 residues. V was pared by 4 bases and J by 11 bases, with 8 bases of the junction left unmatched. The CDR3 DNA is TGTGCCAGCAGTTATGGGACTAGCGGACTAAGGCAGTATTTT. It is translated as CASSYGTSGLRQYF.

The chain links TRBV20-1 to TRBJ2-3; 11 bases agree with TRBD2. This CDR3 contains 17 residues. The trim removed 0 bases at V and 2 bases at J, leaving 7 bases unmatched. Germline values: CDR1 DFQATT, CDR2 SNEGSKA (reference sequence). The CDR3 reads CSARDLGTSGDTDTQYF. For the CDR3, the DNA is TGCAGTGCTAGAGATCTAGGGACTAGCGGAGACACAGATACGCAGTATTTT.

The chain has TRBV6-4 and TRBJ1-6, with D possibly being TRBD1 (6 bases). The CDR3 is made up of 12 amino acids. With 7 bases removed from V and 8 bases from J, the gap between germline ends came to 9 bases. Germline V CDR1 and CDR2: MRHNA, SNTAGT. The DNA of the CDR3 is TGTGCCAGCATAGGGGGAGATTCACCCCTCCACTTT. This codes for CASIGGDSPLHF.

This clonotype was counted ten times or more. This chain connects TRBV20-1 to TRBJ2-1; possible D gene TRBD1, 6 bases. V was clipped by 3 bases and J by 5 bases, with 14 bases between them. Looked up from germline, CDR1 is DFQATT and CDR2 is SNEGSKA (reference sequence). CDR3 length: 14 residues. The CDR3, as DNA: TGCAGTGCTAGTAAACAGGGTAGGGACAATGAGCAGTTCTTC. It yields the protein CSASKQGRDNEQFF.

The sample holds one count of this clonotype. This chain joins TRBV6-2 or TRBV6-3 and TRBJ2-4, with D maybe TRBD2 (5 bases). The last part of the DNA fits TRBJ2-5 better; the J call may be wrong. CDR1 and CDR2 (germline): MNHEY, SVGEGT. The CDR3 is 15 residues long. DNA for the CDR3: TGTGCCAGCACCGAGGGCGGGTCGCCGCTCGAGACCCAGTACTTC. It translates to CASTEGGSPLETQYF.

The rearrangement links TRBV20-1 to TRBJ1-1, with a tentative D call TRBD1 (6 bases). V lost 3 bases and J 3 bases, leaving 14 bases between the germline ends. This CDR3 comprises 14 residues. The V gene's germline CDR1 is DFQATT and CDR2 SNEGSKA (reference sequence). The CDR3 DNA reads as TGCAGTGCTAGTCAGGGCAGGGGAGACACTGAAGCTTTCTTT. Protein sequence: CSASQGRGDTEAFF.

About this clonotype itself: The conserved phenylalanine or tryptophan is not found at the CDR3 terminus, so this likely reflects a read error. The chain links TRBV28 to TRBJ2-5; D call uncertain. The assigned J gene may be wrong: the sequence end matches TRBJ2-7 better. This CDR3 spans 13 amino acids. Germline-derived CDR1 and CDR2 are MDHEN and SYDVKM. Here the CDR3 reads CASRGAALYEQYI. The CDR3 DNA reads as TGTGCCAGCAGGGGTGCAGCCCTCTACGAGCAGTACATC.

The CDR3 DNA is TGTGCCAGCAGCTTACGAGGACAGGGTCCCACAGATACGCAGTATTTT. This translates into CASSLRGQGPTDTQYF. The chain uses TRBV7-2 and TRBJ2-3; 8 positions match TRBD1. The CDR3 is 16 amino acids. Germline V gene sequence: CDR1 SGHTA, CDR2 FQGNSA. The ends lost 2 bases at V and 2 bases at J; junction bases unmatched: 6.

CDR3 bases: TGTGCCAGCAGCTTAGTACAACGTTACGAGCAGTACTTC. It encodes CASSLVQRYEQYF. The V and J genes are TRBV7-8 and TRBJ2-7; D ambiguous. The CDR3 loop spans 13 amino acids. V lost 1 base and J lost 4, with 8 bases in between. Germline CDR1 and CDR2: SGHVS and FQNEAQ. Looking up the rest from reference TRBV7-8 and TRBJ2-7 gives the full variable domain: GAGVSQSPRYKVAKRGQDVALRCDPISGHVSLFWYQQALGQGPEFLTYFQNEAQLDKSGLPSDRFFAERPEGSVSTLKIQRTQQEDSAVYLCASSLVQRYEQYFGPGTRLTVT.

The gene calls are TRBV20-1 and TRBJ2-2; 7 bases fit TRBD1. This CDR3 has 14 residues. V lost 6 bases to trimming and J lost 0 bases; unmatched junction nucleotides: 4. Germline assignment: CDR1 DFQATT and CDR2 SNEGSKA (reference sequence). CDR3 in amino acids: CSANRGPNTGELFF. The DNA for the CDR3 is TGCAGTGCAAACAGGGGACCGAACACCGGGGAGCTGTTTTTT.

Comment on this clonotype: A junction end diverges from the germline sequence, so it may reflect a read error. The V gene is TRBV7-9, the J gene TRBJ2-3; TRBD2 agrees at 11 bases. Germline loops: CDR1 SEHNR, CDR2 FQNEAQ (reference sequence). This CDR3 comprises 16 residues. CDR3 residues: CASSLASGGSTDTQYF. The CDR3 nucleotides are TGCGCCAGCAGCTTGGCTAGCGGGGGGAGCACAGATACGCAGTATTTT.

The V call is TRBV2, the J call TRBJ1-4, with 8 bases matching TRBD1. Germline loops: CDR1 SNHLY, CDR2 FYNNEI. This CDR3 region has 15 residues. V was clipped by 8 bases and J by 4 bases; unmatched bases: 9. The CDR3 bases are TGTGCCAGCGGCACCCACAGGGGGGATAATGAAAAACTGTTTTTT. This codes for CASGTHRGDNEKLFF. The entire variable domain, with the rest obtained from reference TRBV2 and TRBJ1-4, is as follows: EPEVTQTPSHQVTQMGQEVILRCVPISNHLYFYWYRQILGQKVEFLVSFYNNEISEKSEIFDDQFSVERPDGSNFTLKIRSTKLEDSAMYFCASGTHRGDNEKLFFGSGTQLSVL.

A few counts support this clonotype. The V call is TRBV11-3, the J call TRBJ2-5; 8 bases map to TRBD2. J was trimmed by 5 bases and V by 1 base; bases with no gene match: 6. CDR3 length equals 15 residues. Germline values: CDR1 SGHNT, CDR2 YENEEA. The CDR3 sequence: CASSLGERGTETQYF. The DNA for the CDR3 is TGTGCCAGCAGCTTAGGGGAGCGGGGGACTGAGACCCAGTACTTC.

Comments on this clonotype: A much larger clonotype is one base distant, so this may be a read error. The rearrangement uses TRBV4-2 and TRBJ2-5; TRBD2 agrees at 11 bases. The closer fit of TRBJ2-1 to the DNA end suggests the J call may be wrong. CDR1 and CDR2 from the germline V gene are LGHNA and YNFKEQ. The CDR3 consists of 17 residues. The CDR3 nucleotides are TGTGCCAGCAGCCAAGGCTCTAGCGGGGGGCTGCAAGAGACCCAGTTCTTC. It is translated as CASSQGSSGGLQETQFF.

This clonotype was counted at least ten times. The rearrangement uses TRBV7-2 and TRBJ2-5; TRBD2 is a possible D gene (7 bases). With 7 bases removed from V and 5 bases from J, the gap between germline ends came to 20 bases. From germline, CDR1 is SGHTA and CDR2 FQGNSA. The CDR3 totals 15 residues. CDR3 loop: CASTLSGGRWETQYF. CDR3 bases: TGTGCCAGCACCCTCTCCGGGGGGCGCTGGGAGACCCAGTACTTC.

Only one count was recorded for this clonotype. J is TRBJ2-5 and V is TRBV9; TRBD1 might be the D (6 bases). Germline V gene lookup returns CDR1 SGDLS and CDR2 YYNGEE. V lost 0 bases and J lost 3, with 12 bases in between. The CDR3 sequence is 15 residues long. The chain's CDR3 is CASSVDVGGEETQYF. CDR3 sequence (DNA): TGTGCCAGCAGCGTAGATGTAGGGGGAGAAGAGACCCAGTACTTC.